What follows describes a single T cell receptor beta chain. These data originate in a study of blood T cell repertoires in COVID-19. The V and J ends lost 5 bases and 8 bases, in that order; junction bases with no gene match: 7. CDR1 and CDR2 from the germline V gene are SEHNR and FQNEAQ (reference sequence). The CDR3 is made up of 13 amino acids. Among Cohort 3 donors, those recovered had two negative PCRs, clearance, or symptom resolution. Original handling: Amplification with reference gene primers provided the estimates of nucleated cell counts. Produced via immunoSEQ multiplex PCR; TCRdb's table is partial and in-frame only. That table supplies the V and J calls and clone size; D and trimming were determined from the DNA. The sample holds hundreds of thousands of clones, approximately 90% seen once.

The chain joins TRBV7-9 to TRBJ1-2; the match to TRBD1 covers 8 bases. The receptor's source is a woman aged 18-29 years who had recovered from COVID-19. The specimen sequenced was PBMCs or T cells enriched from blood (not recorded which). The CDR3 loop is CASSPIQGGGYTF. CDR3 nucleotides: TGTGCCAGCAGCCCTATACAGGGGGGAGGCTACACCTTC.